This TCR beta chain was captured in a study of PD-1 blockade in mismatch repair-deficient tumors. Overall study: Patients had over 10 mismatch repair-deficient cancer types, all previously treated and progressing. Study-wide results and limits: Tumor-resident clones, often absent from pretreatment blood, expanded after pembrolizumab and then contracted.

The germline V gene has CDR1 SGHVS and CDR2 FNYEAQ. The CDR3 length is 19 residues. The V and J ends lost 2 bases and 1 base, in that order; junction bases with no gene match: 12. This table comes from immunoSEQ multiplex PCR, and its TCRdb copy is limited to in-frame clones, with some not included. Here the sample spans about 110,000 clones, roughly 80% being singletons. About this clone: Its antigen is currently unknown.

PCR or immunohistochemistry showed mismatch repair deficiency in every enrolled patient. The receptor was isolated from an adult with mismatch repair-deficient cancer. This specimen consisted of peripheral blood, obtained 60 weeks after starting pembrolizumab. The chain has TRBV7-6 and TRBJ2-3, with 10 bases fitting TRBD2. The CDR3 reads CASSLWATSGIRGTDTQYF. For the CDR3, the DNA is TGTGCCAGCAGCTTATGGGCAACTAGCGGGATTAGGGGCACAGATACGCAGTATTTT.